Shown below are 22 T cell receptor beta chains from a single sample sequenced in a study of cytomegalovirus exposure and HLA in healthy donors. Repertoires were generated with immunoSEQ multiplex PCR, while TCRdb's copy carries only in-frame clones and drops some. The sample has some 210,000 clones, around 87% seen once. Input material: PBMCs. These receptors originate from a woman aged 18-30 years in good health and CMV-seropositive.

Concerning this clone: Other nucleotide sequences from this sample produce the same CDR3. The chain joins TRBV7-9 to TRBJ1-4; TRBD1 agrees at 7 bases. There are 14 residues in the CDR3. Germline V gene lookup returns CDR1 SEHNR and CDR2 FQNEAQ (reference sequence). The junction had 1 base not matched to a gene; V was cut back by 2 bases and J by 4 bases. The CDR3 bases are TGTGCCAGCAGCTTAAGACAGGGTAATGAAAAACTGTTTTTT. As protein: CASSLRQGNEKLFF.

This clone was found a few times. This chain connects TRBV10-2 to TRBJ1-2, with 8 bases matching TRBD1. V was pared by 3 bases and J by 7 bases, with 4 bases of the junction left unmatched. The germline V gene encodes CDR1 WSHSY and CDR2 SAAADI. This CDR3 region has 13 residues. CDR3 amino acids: CASSDQGAAGYTF. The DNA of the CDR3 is TGCGCCAGCAGTGACCAGGGGGCTGCTGGCTACACCTTC.

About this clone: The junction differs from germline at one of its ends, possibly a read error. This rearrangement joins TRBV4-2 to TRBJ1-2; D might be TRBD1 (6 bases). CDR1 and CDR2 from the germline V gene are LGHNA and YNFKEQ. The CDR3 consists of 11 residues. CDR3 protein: CAGRGGNGYTF. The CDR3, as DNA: TGTGCCGGCAGGGGAGGCAATGGCTACACCTTC.

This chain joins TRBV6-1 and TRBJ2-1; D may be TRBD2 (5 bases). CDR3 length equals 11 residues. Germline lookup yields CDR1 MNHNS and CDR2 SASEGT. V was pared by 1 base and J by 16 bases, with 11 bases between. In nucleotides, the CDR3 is TGTGCCAGCAGTGAAGGACTAACACCCTTCTTC. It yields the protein CASSEGLTPFF.

This CDR3 reads CASSISTDTQYF. In DNA form, the CDR3 reads TGTGCCAGCAGTATAAGCACAGATACGCAGTATTTT. The chain employs TRBV7-9 and TRBJ2-3; D not certain. The CDR3 has 12 amino acids. Trimming shortened V by 6 bases and J by 0 bases, and 4 bases separated the two germline ends. Germline-derived CDR1 and CDR2 are SEHNR and FQNEAQ (reference sequence). Full variable domain (missing parts from reference TRBV7-9 and TRBJ2-3): DTGVSQNPRHKITKRGQNVTFRCDPISEHNRLYWYRQTLGQGPEFLTYFQNEAQLEKSRLLSDRFSAERPKGSFSTLEIQRTEQGDSAMYLCASSISTDTQYFGPGTRLTVL.

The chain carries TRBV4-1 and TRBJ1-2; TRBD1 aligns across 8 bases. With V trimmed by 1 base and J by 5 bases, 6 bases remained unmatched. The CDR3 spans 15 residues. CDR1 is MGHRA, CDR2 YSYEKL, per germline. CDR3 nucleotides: TGCGCCAGCAGCCAAGTCGTACAGGGGGGGTATGGCTACACCTTC. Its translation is CASSQVVQGGYGYTF.

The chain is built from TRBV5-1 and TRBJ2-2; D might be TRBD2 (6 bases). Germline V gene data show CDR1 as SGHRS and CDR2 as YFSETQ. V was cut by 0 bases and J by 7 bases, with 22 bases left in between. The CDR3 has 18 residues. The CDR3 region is CASSLVYLQGGKGGELFF. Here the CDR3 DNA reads TGCGCCAGCAGCTTGGTGTATCTACAAGGCGGGAAAGGCGGGGAGCTGTTTTTT.

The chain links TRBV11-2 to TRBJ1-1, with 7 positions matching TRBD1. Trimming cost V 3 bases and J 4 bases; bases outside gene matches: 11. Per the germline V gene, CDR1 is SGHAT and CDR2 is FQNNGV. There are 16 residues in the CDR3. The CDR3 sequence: CASSFPDRDSFTEAFF. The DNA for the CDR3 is TGTGCCAGCAGCTTCCCGGACCGGGACAGTTTCACTGAAGCTTTCTTT.

This CDR3 reads CASSLGQPEGDTQYF. In nucleotides, the CDR3 is TGCGCCAGCAGCTTGGGACAGCCCGAAGGAGATACGCAGTATTTT. This chain joins TRBV5-1 and TRBJ2-3; weak D call: TRBD1 (5 bases). The CDR3 runs 15 residues. Between the trimmed V and J ends, which lost 0 bases and 5 bases, there was a span of 13 bases. Germline CDR1 SGHRS, CDR2 YFSETQ.

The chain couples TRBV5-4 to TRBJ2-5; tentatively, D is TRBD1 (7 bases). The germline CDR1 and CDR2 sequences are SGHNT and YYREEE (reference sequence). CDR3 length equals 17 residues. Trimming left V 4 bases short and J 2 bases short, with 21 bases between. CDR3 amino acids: CASSIYRGGLPQETQYF. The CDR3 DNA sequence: TGTGCCAGCAGCATTTACAGGGGAGGACTCCCGCAAGAGACCCAGTACTTC.

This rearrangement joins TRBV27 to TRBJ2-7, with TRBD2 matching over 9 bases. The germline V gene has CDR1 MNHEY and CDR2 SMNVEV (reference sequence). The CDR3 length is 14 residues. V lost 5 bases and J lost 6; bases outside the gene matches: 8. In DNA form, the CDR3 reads TGTGCCAGCAGTGTGGCGGGAGGGCCGGCCGAGCAGTACTTC. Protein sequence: CASSVAGGPAEQYF.

The CDR3 loop reads CASSPTGQGYEAFF. CDR3 bases: TGTGCCAGCAGTCCTACGGGACAGGGGTATGAAGCTTTCTTT. The J gene is TRBJ1-1, the V gene TRBV2, with TRBD1 identical over 10 bases. V lost 5 bases and J lost 7; bases outside the gene matches: 7. The CDR3 spans 14 residues. In germline, CDR1 is SNHLY, CDR2 FYNNEI.

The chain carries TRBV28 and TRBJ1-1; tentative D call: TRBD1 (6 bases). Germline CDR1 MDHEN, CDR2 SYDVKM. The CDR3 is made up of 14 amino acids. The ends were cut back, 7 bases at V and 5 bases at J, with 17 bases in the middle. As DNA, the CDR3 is TGTGCCAGCACGGATGCACAGGGTGGTACTGAAGCTTTCTTT. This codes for CASTDAQGGTEAFF.

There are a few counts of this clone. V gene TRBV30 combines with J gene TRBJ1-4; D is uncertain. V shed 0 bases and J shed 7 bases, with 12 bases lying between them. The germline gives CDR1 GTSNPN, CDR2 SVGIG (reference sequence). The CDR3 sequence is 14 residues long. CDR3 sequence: CAWSVTRVGEKLFF. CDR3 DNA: TGTGCCTGGAGTGTGACCCGGGTGGGTGAAAAACTGTTTTTT.

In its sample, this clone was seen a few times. The CDR3 DNA sequence: TGTGCCACCAGCATTCGACAGGGGTACGAGCAGTACTTC. It yields the protein CATSIRQGYEQYF. The chain carries TRBV15 and TRBJ2-7, with TRBD1 matching 8 bases. V shed 4 bases, J shed 4 bases, and the junction held 3 bases outside the gene matches. Germline V gene sequence: CDR1 LNHNV, CDR2 YYDKDF (reference sequence). CDR3 length equals 13 residues.

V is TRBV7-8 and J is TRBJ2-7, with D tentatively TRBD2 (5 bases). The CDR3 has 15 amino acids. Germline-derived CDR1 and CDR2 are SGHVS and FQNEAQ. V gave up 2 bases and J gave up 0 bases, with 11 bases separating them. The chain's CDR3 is CASSLFYGNSYEQYF. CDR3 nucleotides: TGTGCCAGCAGCTTATTCTACGGGAACTCCTACGAGCAGTACTTC.

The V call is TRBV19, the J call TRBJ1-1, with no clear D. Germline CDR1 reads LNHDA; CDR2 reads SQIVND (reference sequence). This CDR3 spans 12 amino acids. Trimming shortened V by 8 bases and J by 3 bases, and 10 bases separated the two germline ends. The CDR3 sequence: CASSPPDTEAFF. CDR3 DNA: TGTGCCAGTTCACCCCCGGACACTGAAGCTTTCTTT.

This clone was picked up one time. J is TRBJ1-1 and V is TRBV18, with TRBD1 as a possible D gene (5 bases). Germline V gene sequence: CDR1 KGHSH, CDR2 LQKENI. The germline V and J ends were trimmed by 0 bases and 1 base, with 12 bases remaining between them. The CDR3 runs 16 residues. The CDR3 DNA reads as TGTGCCAGCTCACCACCGGTGGGTCAGGGGAACACTGAAGCTTTCTTT. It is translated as CASSPPVGQGNTEAFF.

The CDR3 protein is CASSGENTEAFF. The CDR3 region has the DNA TGTGCCAGCTCGGGGGAGAACACTGAAGCTTTCTTT. This chain connects TRBV7-3 to TRBJ1-1; weak D call: TRBD1 (5 bases). Germline CDR1 reads SGHTA; CDR2 reads FQGTGA. This CDR3 has 12 amino acids. Trimming took off 8 bases at V and 1 base at J, with 8 bases between the two ends.

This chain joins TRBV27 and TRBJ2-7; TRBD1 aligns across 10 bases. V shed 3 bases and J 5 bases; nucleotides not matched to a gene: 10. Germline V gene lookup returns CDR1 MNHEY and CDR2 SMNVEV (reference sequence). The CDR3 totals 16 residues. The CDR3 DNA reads TGTGCCAGCAGTTTCCCCTCCGGGACAGGGGTTAACGAGCAGTACTTC. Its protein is CASSFPSGTGVNEQYF.

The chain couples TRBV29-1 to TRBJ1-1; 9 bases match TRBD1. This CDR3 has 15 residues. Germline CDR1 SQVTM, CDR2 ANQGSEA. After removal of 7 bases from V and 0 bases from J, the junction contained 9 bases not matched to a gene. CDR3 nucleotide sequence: TGCAGCGCCACAGGGGGCCCAGGGGTGAACACTGAAGCTTTCTTT. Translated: CSATGGPGVNTEAFF.

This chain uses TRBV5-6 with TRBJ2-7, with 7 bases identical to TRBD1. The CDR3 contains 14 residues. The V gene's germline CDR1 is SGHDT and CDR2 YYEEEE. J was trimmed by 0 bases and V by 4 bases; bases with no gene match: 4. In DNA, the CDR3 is TGTGCCAGCAGCCCGACAGGGCTCTCCTACGAGCAGTACTTC. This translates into CASSPTGLSYEQYF.